This T cell receptor beta chain comes out of a study of T cells expressing NK-cell markers. Findings of the study overall: A range of roughly 1.0-7.0% of CD8+ T cells consisted of dominant NKG2C+ clonotypes in a handful of donors.

Points on this clonotype: The antigen is unknown.

TCRdb re-called the 5' RACE reads, yielding one record per CDR3 amino acid sequence without DNA. Across about 370,000 distinct CDR3 sequences, the top ten clones capture around 10% of the sample. Germline lookup yields CDR1 SGHRS and CDR2 YFSETQ. The CDR3 has 16 residues. This sequence was found in a woman between 45 and 60 years old in good health. The sample consisted of blood T cells: a sorted CD56 or NKG2C T cell subset, CD4+ or CD8+ T cells, or bulk PBMC T cells (not recorded which). The chain recombines TRBV5-1 with TRBJ2-5; the TCRdb D gene call, TRBD2, has no DNA to confirm it. The CDR3 spells CASSQSSGGLEETQYF. Full variable domain (missing parts from reference TRBV5-1 and TRBJ2-5): KAGVTQTPRYLIKTRGQQVTLSCSPISGHRSVSWYQQTPGQGLQFLFEYFSETQRNKGNFPGRFSGRQFSNSRSEMNVSTLELGDSALYLCASSQSSGGLEETQYFGPGTRLLVL.